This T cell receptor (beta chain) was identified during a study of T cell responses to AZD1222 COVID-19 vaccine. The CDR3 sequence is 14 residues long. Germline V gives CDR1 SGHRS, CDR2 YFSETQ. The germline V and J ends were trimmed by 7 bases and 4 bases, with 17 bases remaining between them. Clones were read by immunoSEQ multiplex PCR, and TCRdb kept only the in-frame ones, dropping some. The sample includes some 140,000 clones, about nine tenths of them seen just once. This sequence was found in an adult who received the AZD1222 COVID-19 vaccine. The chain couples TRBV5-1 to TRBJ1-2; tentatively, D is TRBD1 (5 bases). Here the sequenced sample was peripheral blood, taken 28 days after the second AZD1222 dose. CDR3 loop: CASRDSRGGYGYTF. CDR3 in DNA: TGCGCCAGCCGAGACAGTCGGGGTGGCTATGGCTACACCTTC.